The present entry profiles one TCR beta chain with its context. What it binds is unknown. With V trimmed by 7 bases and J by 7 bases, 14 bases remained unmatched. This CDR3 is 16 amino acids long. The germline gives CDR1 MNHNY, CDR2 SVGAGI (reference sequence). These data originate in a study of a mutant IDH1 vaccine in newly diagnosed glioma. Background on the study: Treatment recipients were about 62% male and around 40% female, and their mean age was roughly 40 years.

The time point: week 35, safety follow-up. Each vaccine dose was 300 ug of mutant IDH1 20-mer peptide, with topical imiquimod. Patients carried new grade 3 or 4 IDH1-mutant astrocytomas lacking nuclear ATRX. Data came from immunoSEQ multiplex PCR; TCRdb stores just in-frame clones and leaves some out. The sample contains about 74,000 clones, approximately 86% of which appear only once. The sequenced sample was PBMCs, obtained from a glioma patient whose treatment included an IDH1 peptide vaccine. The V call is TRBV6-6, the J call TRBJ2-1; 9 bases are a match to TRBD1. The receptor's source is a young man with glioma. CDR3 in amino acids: CASTPYGTGKINEQFF. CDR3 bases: TGTGCCAGCACCCCCTACGGGACAGGGAAGATAAATGAGCAGTTCTTC.